What follows are 18 T cell receptor beta chains derived from one specimen sequenced in a study of blood T cell repertoires in COVID-19. Produced via immunoSEQ multiplex PCR; TCRdb's table is partial and in-frame only. The sample holds tens of thousands of clones, about 88% seen once. The sample consisted of peripheral blood. All receptors come from a man in his fifties or sixties in a cohort sampled during active COVID-19.

The chain carries TRBV4-1 and TRBJ1-5, with no clear D. The V end was cut by 0 bases, the J end by 3 bases, with 6 bases between. Germline V gene lookup returns CDR1 MGHRA and CDR2 YSYEKL. This CDR3 is built from 14 residues. The CDR3, as DNA: TGCGCCAGCAGCCAAGAGGAGTTCAATCAGCCCCAGCATTTT. This encodes CASSQEEFNQPQHF.

This chain links TRBV11-2 with TRBJ2-7, with D maybe TRBD1 (6 bases). This CDR3 has 15 residues. The ends were cut back, 5 bases at V and 0 bases at J, with 14 bases in the middle. Germline V gene sequence: CDR1 SGHAT, CDR2 FQNNGV. For the CDR3, the DNA is TGTGCCAGCAGCCAGGGGACGTATAGCTCCTACGAGCAGTACTTC. This codes for CASSQGTYSSYEQYF.

The rearrangement joins TRBV2 to TRBJ1-1; weak D call: TRBD1 (5 bases). The germline V gene encodes CDR1 SNHLY and CDR2 FYNNEI. Deletions cut 3 bases from V and 4 bases from J, with 6 bases between. The CDR3 extends over 12 amino acids. CDR3 bases: TGTGCCAGCAGTGACGACAGCACTGAAGCTTTCTTT. Amino acid sequence: CASSDDSTEAFF. Based on the CDR3 plus reference TRBV2 and TRBJ1-1, the full variable domain is EPEVTQTPSHQVTQMGQEVILRCVPISNHLYFYWYRQILGQKVEFLVSFYNNEISEKSEIFDDQFSVERPDGSNFTLKIRSTKLEDSAMYFCASSDDSTEAFFGQGTRLTVV.

This clone was seen a handful of times. The V gene is TRBV7-8, the J gene TRBJ2-2; D is unresolved. CDR3 size: 15 residues. Per germline, CDR1 SGHVS and CDR2 FQNEAQ. Trimming removed 3 bases at V and 5 bases at J, with 13 bases between. The CDR3 here is CASSFSSSRTGELFF. The CDR3 DNA is TGTGCCAGCAGCTTTAGTTCGAGTAGAACCGGGGAGCTGTTTTTT.

The chain couples TRBV20-1 to TRBJ1-2; maybe TRBD1 (5 bases). The CDR3 runs to 13 residues. The ends were cut back, 3 bases at V and 6 bases at J, with 14 bases in the middle. Germline-derived CDR1 and CDR2 are DFQATT and SNEGSKA (reference sequence). The CDR3 loop is CSASLAGHNGYTF. CDR3 sequence (DNA): TGCAGTGCTAGTTTGGCAGGACACAATGGCTACACCTTC.

The chain combines TRBV6-5 with TRBJ2-1; TRBD2 matches at 14 bases. The germline gives CDR1 MNHEY, CDR2 SVGAGI. V lost 2 bases to trimming and J lost 9 bases; unmatched junction nucleotides: 3. The CDR3 contains 15 residues. The CDR3 coding sequence is TGTGCCAGCAGTTACGGACTAGCGGGGGGTTCTGAGCAGTTCTTC. This sequence encodes CASSYGLAGGSEQFF.

The chain recombines TRBV7-3 with TRBJ2-1; D is perhaps TRBD1 (6 bases). The CDR3 covers 13 residues. Germline CDR1 is SGHTA and CDR2 is FQGTGA. V was shortened by 3 bases and J by 9 bases, with 12 bases between the two germline ends. CDR3 sequence reads: CASSFQGSSEQFF. The CDR3 DNA is TGTGCCAGCAGCTTTCAGGGGAGTAGTGAGCAGTTCTTC.

On this clone: The junction departs from germline at one end; a sequencing error may be responsible. This chain connects TRBV10-3 to TRBJ2-2, with TRBD2 as a possible D gene (5 bases). CDR1 ENHRY and CDR2 SYGVKD come from the germline V gene. The CDR3 has 18 amino acids. CDR3 nucleotides: TGTGCCATCAGTGAGTCGAATAAGCGGCCGACGAACACCGGAGAGCTGTTTTTT. Encoded protein: CAISESNKRPTNTGELFF.

The genes are TRBV11-1 and TRBJ2-1; 13 bases align to TRBD2. Germline CDR1 reads SGHAT; CDR2 reads FQDESV (reference sequence). Germline trimming cut 7 bases from V and 4 bases from J; bases unmatched to any gene: 1. The CDR3 consists of 14 residues. CDR3 protein: CASKTSGGYNEQFF. The CDR3 bases are TGTGCCAGCAAGACTAGCGGGGGGTACAATGAGCAGTTCTTC.

This clone appeared once. V gene TRBV14 combines with J gene TRBJ2-1; a weak D match, TRBD1 (6 bases). Germline V lookup: CDR1 SGHDN, CDR2 FVKESK. The CDR3 contains 17 residues. The ends were cut back, 0 bases at V and 8 bases at J, with 20 bases in the middle. The CDR3 reads CASSQDTVGIGGHEQFF. DNA of the CDR3: TGTGCCAGCAGCCAAGACACCGTGGGTATAGGGGGACATGAGCAGTTCTTC.

The chain joins TRBV7-2 to TRBJ2-5; 7 bases line up with TRBD2. This CDR3 region has 14 residues. From germline, CDR1 is SGHTA and CDR2 FQGNSA. V gave up 1 base and J gave up 4 bases; unmatched junction bases: 3. The DNA of the CDR3 is TGTGCCAGCAGCTTAGGGCTAGCGGTAGAGACCCAGTACTTC. Translated: CASSLGLAVETQYF.

This clone was seen a handful of times. The sample contains more than one DNA sequence encoding this CDR3. The CDR3 protein is CASSQVAADTQYF. The CDR3 region has the DNA TGCGCCAGCAGCCAAGTTGCGGCAGATACGCAGTATTTT. The chain is built from TRBV4-1 and TRBJ2-3; D is undetermined. The V and J ends lost 1 base and 4 bases respectively, with 6 bases between them. In germline, CDR1 is MGHRA, CDR2 YSYEKL. This CDR3 comprises 13 residues.

The chain combines TRBV6-5 with TRBJ1-5, with D perhaps matching TRBD1 (5 bases). The V gene's germline CDR1 is MNHEY and CDR2 SVGAGI. Trimming shortened V by 8 bases and J by 8 bases, and 16 bases separated the two germline ends. The CDR3 runs to 13 residues. CDR3 bases: TGTGCCAGCGCCCTCCAAATGGACAAGCCCCAGCATTTT. Its protein product is CASALQMDKPQHF.

V and J are TRBV13 and TRBJ1-1, with D hard to call. CDR3 length equals 17 residues. Germline CDR1 and CDR2: PRHDT and FYEKMQ (reference sequence). V was trimmed by 2 bases and J by 2 bases, leaving 18 bases between them. CDR3: CASSLFLEEHHNTEAFF. Here the CDR3 DNA reads TGTGCCAGCAGCTTATTTCTAGAAGAACACCATAACACTGAAGCTTTCTTT. Combining the CDR3 with reference TRBV13 and TRBJ1-1 gives the whole variable domain AAGVIQSPRHLIKEKRETATLKCYPIPRHDTVYWYQQGPGQDPQFLISFYEKMQSDKGSIPDRFSAQQFSDYHSELNMSSLELGDSALYFCASSLFLEEHHNTEAFFGQGTRLTVV.

The chain recombines TRBV21-1 with TRBJ2-1; TRBD2 is the table's D call, not checked against the DNA. TRBV21-1 has pseudogene status. This CDR3 spans 16 amino acids. The CDR3 nucleotides read TGTGCCAGGACCCCTAGCGGGAGTAGGGAGAACAATGAGCAGTTCTTC. This sequence encodes CARTPSGSRENNEQFF.

The chain couples TRBV30 to TRBJ2-3; 9 bases are shared with TRBD1. Germline V lookup: CDR1 GTSNPN, CDR2 SVGIG (reference sequence). The CDR3 is 15 amino acids. With 4 bases clipped from V and 6 bases from J, the junction kept 11 bases outside the gene matches. CDR3 protein: CAWTPDRGARDTQYF. Here the CDR3 DNA reads TGTGCCTGGACCCCCGACAGGGGGGCCAGGGATACGCAGTATTTT.

J is TRBJ2-7 and V is TRBV6-6; 10 bases fit TRBD1. The V gene's germline CDR1 is MNHNY and CDR2 SVGAGI (reference sequence). V trimming: 7 bases; J trimming: 5 bases; junction bases outside the gene matches: 11. The CDR3 runs to 15 residues. In DNA form, the CDR3 reads TGTGCCAGCACCCTACGTTCCGGGACAGGGGACGAGCAGTACTTC. Encoded protein: CASTLRSGTGDEQYF.

The chain recombines TRBV6-1 with TRBJ2-7; the D gene is possibly TRBD1 (6 bases). Trimming removed 1 base from V and 8 bases from J, with 21 bases in between. From germline, CDR1 is MNHNS and CDR2 SASEGT. The CDR3 sequence is 16 residues long. The CDR3 sequence is CASSEGRGEGSGKQYV. CDR3 nucleotides: TGTGCCAGCAGTGAAGGCAGGGGCGAGGGGAGCGGTAAGCAGTACGTC.